This T cell receptor beta chain was observed in a study of blood T cells in healthy people across ages. Whole-study results and caveats: Correlation between TCR beta diversity and naive T cell percentage was strong. PBMCs that were unsorted prevented a conclusive naive versus antigen-experienced comparison.

This clonotype has just a few counts. Its antigen remains unidentified. Primers used in a second PCR of roughly 6 to 12 cycles were a sample-barcoded 5' primer and a J-beta primer mix. One entry per CDR3 protein results from TCRdb running MiXCR on the 5' RACE reads. This sample carries roughly 1,000,000 distinct CDR3 sequences, approximately 25% of them seen once, and the ten largest clones take around 0.75%. These data were likewise used in another study, on T cells of mothers and their children. That source adds: About 2.8 million TCR beta reads per child versus over 8.5 million per mother.

Sequenced sample: blood. The TCR sequence derives from a girl aged 2 to 10 in good health.

CDR3 region: CSVERLTDNIQYF. In DNA, the CDR3 is TGCAGCGTAGAGAGATTGACTGATAATATTCAGTACTTC. This chain joins TRBV29-1 and TRBJ2-4; no clear D. V gave up 6 bases and J gave up 10 bases, with 19 bases separating them. The CDR3 length is 13 residues. Germline V gene data show CDR1 as SQVTM and CDR2 as ANQGSEA.